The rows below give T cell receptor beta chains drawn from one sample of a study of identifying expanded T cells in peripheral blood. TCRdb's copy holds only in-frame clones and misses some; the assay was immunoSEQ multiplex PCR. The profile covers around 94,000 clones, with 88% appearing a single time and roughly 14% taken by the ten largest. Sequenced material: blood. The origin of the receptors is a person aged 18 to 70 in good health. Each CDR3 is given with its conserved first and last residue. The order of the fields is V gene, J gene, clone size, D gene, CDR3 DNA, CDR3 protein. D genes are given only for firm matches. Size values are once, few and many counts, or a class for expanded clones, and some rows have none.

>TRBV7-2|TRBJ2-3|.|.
TGTGCCAGCAGCTTAATACCCGGCACAGATACGCAGTATTTT
CASSLIPGTDTQYF
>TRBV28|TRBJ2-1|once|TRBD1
TGTGCCAGCAGTTCCTCAGGGGGAAGCTACAATGAGCAGTTCTTC
CASSSSGGSYNEQFF
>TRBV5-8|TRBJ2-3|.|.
TGTGCCAGCAGCATGATCGGGCCTGGAGGGGGCACAGATACGCAGTATTTT
CASSMIGPGGGTDTQYF
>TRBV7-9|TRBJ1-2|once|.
TGTGCCAGCACTCCGACGGGGGGGAGATCTTATGGCTACACCTTC
CASTPTGGRSYGYTF
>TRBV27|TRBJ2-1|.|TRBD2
TGTGCCAGCAGAGAATACGGGAGGGGAGCAGACAATGAGCAGTTCTTC
CASREYGRGADNEQFF
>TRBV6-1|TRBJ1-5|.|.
TGTGCCAGCATCGACAGTCAGGTGAATCAGCCCCAGCATTTT
CASIDSQVNQPQHF
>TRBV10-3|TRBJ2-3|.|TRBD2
TGTGCCATCAGTGGTGGGACTAGCGGGAGGGCGGATACGCAGTATTTT
CAISGGTSGRADTQYF
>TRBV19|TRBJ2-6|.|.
TGTGCCAGTAGGAGGATAAGCTCTGGGGCCAACGTCCTGACTTTC
CASRRISSGANVLTF
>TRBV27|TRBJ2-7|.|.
TGTGCCAGCAGTTTACAGGGTACCGGCGAGCAGTACTTC
CASSLQGTGEQYF
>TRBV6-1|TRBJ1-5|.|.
TGTGCCAGCCCCGGCCAGGGAAGGCCTTGGAAGCCCCAGCATTTT
CASPGQGRPWKPQHF
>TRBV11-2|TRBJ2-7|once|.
TGTGCCAGCAGCTTAGAGGGCTCAAACAAGAGACTATACGAGCAGTACTTC
CASSLEGSNKRLYEQYF
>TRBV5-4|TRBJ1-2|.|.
TGTGCCAGCAGCGCGACACCAAACTATGGCTACACCTTC
CASSATPNYGYTF
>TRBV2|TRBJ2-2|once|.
TGTGCCAGCAGTGAATTGGTGAGGGCCACCGGGGAGCTGTTTTTT
CASSELVRATGELFF
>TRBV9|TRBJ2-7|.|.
TGTGCCAGCAGCCCACAAGGGGCCTCCTACGAGCAGTACTTC
CASSPQGASYEQYF
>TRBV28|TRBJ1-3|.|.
TGTGCCAGCAGTTTATCTGAACGGCCCAAAGGAAACACCATATATTTT
CASSLSERPKGNTIYF
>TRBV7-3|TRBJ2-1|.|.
TGTGCCAGCAGCTTCGGACCGTACAATGAGCAGTTCTTC
CASSFGPYNEQFF
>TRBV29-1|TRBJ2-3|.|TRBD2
TGCAGCGTCGATCTAGCGGGCACAGATACGCAGTATTTT
CSVDLAGTDTQYF
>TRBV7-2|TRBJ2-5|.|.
TGTGCCAGCAGCTTAGGGACGAAAGAGACCCAGTACTTC
CASSLGTKETQYF
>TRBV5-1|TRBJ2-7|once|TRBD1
TGCGCCAGCAGGCCAGGGACAGCCACTTACGAGCAGTACTTC
CASRPGTATYEQYF
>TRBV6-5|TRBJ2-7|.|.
TGTGCCAGCAGTTTCTCGTCCTACTACGAGCAGTACTTC
CASSFSSYYEQYF
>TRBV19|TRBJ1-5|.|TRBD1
TGTGCCAGTACCGGGACAGGGGGTTATAGCAATCAGCCCCAGCATTTT
CASTGTGGYSNQPQHF
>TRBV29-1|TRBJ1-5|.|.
TGCAGCGTTAACAGGGGCAATCAGCCCCAGCATTTT
CSVNRGNQPQHF
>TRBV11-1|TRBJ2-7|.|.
TGTGCCAGCAGCTTAGAAATATCAGGGTTTTACGAGCAGTACTTC
CASSLEISGFYEQYF
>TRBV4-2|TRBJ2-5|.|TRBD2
TGTGCCAGCAGCCAAGGCGGGAGATTTCAAGAGACCCAGTACTTC
CASSQGGRFQETQYF
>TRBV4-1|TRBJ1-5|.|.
TGCGCCAGCAGCCAAGATAGGGCGAAAGGCAATCAGCCCCAGCATTTT
CASSQDRAKGNQPQHF
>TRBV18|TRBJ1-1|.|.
TGTGCCAGCTCACGAGGAACAGTGCAGAACACTGAAGCTTTCTTT
CASSRGTVQNTEAFF
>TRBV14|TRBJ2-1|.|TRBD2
TGTGCCAGCAGCCAAGAGACGGGAGGACGTAATGAGCAGTTCTTC
CASSQETGGRNEQFF
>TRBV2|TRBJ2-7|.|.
TGTGCCAGCAGTGAAGGGGTGAGTGGTTTCGAGCAGTACTTC
CASSEGVSGFEQYF
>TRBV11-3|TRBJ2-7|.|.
TGTGCCAGCAGCTTCGGCCCTTCCTACGAGCAGTACTTC
CASSFGPSYEQYF
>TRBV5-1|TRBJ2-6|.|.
TGCGCCAGCAGCTTATTGGGCACCGGGGCCAACGTCCTGACTTTC
CASSLLGTGANVLTF
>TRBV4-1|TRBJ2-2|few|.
TGCGCCAGCAGCCAGGCGAACAGGCACACCGGGGAGCTGTTTTTT
CASSQANRHTGELFF
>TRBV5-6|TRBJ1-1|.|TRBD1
TGTGCCAGCAGCTTGACACCGGGACAGGGAGTGAACACTGAAGCTTTCTTT
CASSLTPGQGVNTEAFF
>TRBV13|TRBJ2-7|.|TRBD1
TGTGCCAGCAGCTTAGAAGCGACAGGGACCTACGAGCAGTACTTC
CASSLEATGTYEQYF
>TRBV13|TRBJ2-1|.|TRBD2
TGTGCCAGCAGCCCCGGGACTAGCGGGAGTTTACGGGATGAGCAGTTCTTC
CASSPGTSGSLRDEQFF
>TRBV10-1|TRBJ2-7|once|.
TGCGCCAGCAGTGAGTCTAGGACCACCCATGAGCAGTACTTC
CASSESRTTHEQYF
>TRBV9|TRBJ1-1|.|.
TGTGCCAGCAGCCCCCAGACAGGGAACACTGAAGCTTTCTTT
CASSPQTGNTEAFF
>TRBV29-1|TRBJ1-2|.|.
TGCAGCGTGACAGATCTTAACTATGGCTACACCTTC
CSVTDLNYGYTF
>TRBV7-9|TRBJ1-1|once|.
TGTGCCAGCAGCCTGACAGGAAACACTGAAGCTTTCTTT
CASSLTGNTEAFF
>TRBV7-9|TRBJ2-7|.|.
TGTGCCAGCAGCAGCTCAGGGGGGAGAGATATTTCAGGGTACTTC
CASSSSGGRDISGYF
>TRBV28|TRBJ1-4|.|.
TGTGCCAGCAGTTTATCAGGGACCTTAGAAAAACTGTTTTTT
CASSLSGTLEKLFF
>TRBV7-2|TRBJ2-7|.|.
TGTGCCAGCAGCTTAGTGGCAGGGGTAAGAGGCGAGCAGTACTTC
CASSLVAGVRGEQYF
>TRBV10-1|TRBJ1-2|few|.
TGCGCCAGCAGTGACCGGATTAACTATGGCTACACCTTC
CASSDRINYGYTF
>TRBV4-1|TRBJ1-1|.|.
TGCGCCAGCAGCCAAGACAGACCCCCAAGGAAAATCATGAACACTGAAGCTTTCTTT
CASSQDRPPRKIMNTEAFF
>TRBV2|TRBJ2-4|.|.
TGTGCCAGCAGTGGCCAGGGGAACATTCAGTACTTC
CASSGQGNIQYF
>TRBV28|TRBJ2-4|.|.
TGTGCCAGCAGTTTAAGTCGGGTCTACTTTAACATTCAGTACTTC
CASSLSRVYFNIQYF
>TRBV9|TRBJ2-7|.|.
TGTGCCAGCAGCGTAGTAGCTTGGTCAGCGGGTAGGGAGCAGTACTTC
CASSVVAWSAGREQYF
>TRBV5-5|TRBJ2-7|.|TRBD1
TGTGCCAGCAAGCCCAGGGACAGGTCGTCCTACGAGCAGTACTTC
CASKPRDRSSYEQYF
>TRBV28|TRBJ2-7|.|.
TGTGCCAGCAGTTCCCGGTCGATAACCTACGAGCAGTACTTC
CASSSRSITYEQYF
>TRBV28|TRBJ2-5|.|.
TGTGCCAGCAGCCCCATGAGGGGGTCATCCCAAGAGACCCAGTACTTC
CASSPMRGSSQETQYF
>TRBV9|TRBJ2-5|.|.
TGTGCCAGCAGCGTTCGGGCCCCGCAAGAGACCCAGTACTTC
CASSVRAPQETQYF
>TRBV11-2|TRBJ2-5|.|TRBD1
TGTGCCAGCAGCTTAGTGCAGGGGGCTGAGACCCAGTACTTC
CASSLVQGAETQYF